The 10 T cell receptor beta chains given below trace back to one sample, sequenced in a study of graft-versus-host responses after intestinal transplantation. Here immunoSEQ multiplex PCR was the method, and the copy in TCRdb shows in-frame clones only, minus some. This table holds 35,000 to 50,000 clones, about 94% found once. The sequences come from PBMCs, collected approximately 360 days after intestinal transplant. The receptors derive from a human patient who received an intestinal transplant, so some T cells may come from the graft donor.

The CDR3 DNA follows: TGTGCCAGCAGTTGGGGACTCGAGGGCGGGGAGCTGTTTTTT. It specifies CASSWGLEGGELFF. The genes are TRBV5-4 and TRBJ2-2; perhaps TRBD2 as D (6 bases). Per germline, CDR1 SGHNT and CDR2 YYREEE (reference sequence). Trimming pared 5 bases from V and 7 bases from J, leaving 15 bases between. The CDR3 length is 14 residues.

V gene TRBV7-6 combines with J gene TRBJ2-7; TRBD1 might be the D (6 bases). This CDR3 is built from 14 residues. The ends were cut back, 1 base at V and 2 bases at J, with 9 bases in the middle. Germline V gene data show CDR1 as SGHVS and CDR2 as FNYEAQ. CDR3: CASSLEQGTYEQYF. CDR3 DNA sequence: TGTGCCAGCAGCTTAGAACAGGGTACCTACGAGCAGTACTTC.

The chain combines TRBV2 with TRBJ2-2; D not resolved. V lost 11 bases, J lost 6 bases, and 10 bases lay in between. CDR1 is SNHLY and CDR2 is FYNNEI in the germline V gene. The CDR3 loop spans 11 amino acids. CDR3 sequence: CAGVGSGELFF. The CDR3 DNA reads TGTGCCGGAGTGGGTTCCGGGGAGCTGTTTTTT.

The chain employs TRBV5-7 and TRBJ1-5, with a possible D match to TRBD1 (5 bases). TRBV5-7 belongs to the ORF category, with a function that is uncertain. There are 16 residues in the CDR3. V was pared by 4 bases and J by 9 bases, with 23 bases between. Here the CDR3 DNA reads TGTGCCAGCAGCCGCAAGCTAGCGGGGGACCAGGGGCCCCAGCATTTT. Translation gives CASSRKLAGDQGPQHF.

The chain employs TRBV5-1 and TRBJ2-1; D possibly corresponds to TRBD2 (6 bases). The CDR3 extends over 15 amino acids. CDR1 is SGHRS and CDR2 is YFSETQ in the germline V gene. Trimming took off 4 bases at V and 5 bases at J, with 16 bases between the two ends. The CDR3 region has the DNA TGCGCCAGCAGCACCCCCCTAGCGAGCAACAATGAGCAGTTCTTC. Its protein product is CASSTPLASNNEQFF.

Notes on this clone: The same CDR3 can be traced to other DNA sequences in this sample. The genes are TRBV5-1 and TRBJ1-6; 9 bases line up with TRBD1. The CDR3 sequence is 15 residues long. The junction had 5 bases not matched to a gene; V was cut back by 0 bases and J by 10 bases. Germline lookup yields CDR1 SGHRS and CDR2 YFSETQ. DNA for the CDR3: TGCGCCAGCAGCTTGGGGGGGACAGGGAACTCACCCCTCCACTTT. It yields the protein CASSLGGTGNSPLHF.

This chain uses TRBV2 with TRBJ1-2, with D unresolved. In germline, CDR1 is SNHLY, CDR2 FYNNEI. The CDR3 is made up of 15 amino acids. V was clipped by 0 bases and J by 8 bases, with 16 bases between them. The CDR3: CASSEAGSLLSGYTF. Here the CDR3 DNA reads TGTGCCAGCAGTGAAGCGGGTAGTTTGTTGAGCGGCTACACCTTC.

The chain uses TRBV2 and TRBJ2-7, with D maybe TRBD1 (5 bases). V dropped 7 bases and J dropped 2 bases, with 15 bases sitting between them. The V gene's germline CDR1 is SNHLY and CDR2 FYNNEI. This CDR3 comprises 14 residues. CDR3 region: CASMGSDSTYEQYF. As DNA, the CDR3 is TGTGCCAGCATGGGCTCCGACAGTACCTACGAGCAGTACTTC.

This chain joins TRBV6-6 and TRBJ1-2, with D possibly TRBD1 on 6 matching bases. This CDR3 region has 15 residues. Trimming removed 6 bases at V and 4 bases at J, with 18 bases between. The V gene's germline CDR1 is MNHNY and CDR2 SVGAGI (reference sequence). The CDR3 DNA reads as TGTGCCAGCAGCCGCCAAGACAGGTCAGGCTATGGCTACACCTTC. This codes for CASSRQDRSGYGYTF.

V gene TRBV5-1 combines with J gene TRBJ2-7; 9 bases agree with TRBD1. CDR3 length: 15 residues. Germline CDR1 and CDR2: SGHRS and YFSETQ. V dropped 5 bases and J dropped 2; count of bases not matched to a gene: 8. The CDR3 bases are TGCGCCAGCAGTGGGGCGGGACAGGGCACCTACGAGCAGTACTTC. Amino acids: CASSGAGQGTYEQYF.